This T cell receptor beta chain was found in a study of cytomegalovirus exposure and HLA in healthy donors. With respect to this clone: Its specificity is not known.

PCR involved 60 Vbeta and 13 Jbeta primers. Sequencing used immunoSEQ multiplex PCR; TCRdb keeps in-frame clones, though not all of them. Of over 130,000 clones in the sample, 61% were seen once. Germline V gene sequence: CDR1 MNHNS, CDR2 SASEGT. This CDR3 has 13 amino acids. Trimming took off 7 bases at V and 0 bases at J, with 7 bases between the two ends. Study findings and constraints: The classifier reportedly diagnosed cytomegalovirus status with high specificity and sensitivity.

This sequence joins TRBV6-1 and TRBJ1-5; D is ambiguous. The sequenced sample was PBMCs. The receptor was derived from a male donor in good health and CMV-seronegative. CDR3 residues: CASTGSSNQPQHF. The CDR3 DNA reads TGTGCCAGCACGGGGTCTAGCAATCAGCCCCAGCATTTT.